This entry lists 30 T cell receptor beta chains sequenced from one sample in a study of blood T cell repertoires in COVID-19. Profiled with immunoSEQ multiplex PCR; TCRdb holds only in-frame clones, not every one. The profile covers under 200,000 clones, with roughly nine tenths appearing a single time and approximately 2.3% taken by the ten largest. Sequencing used peripheral blood. The origin of the receptors is a man between 65 and 80 years old with active or convalescent COVID-19.

The rearrangement joins TRBV9 to TRBJ1-1; D not certain. The V end was cut by 3 bases, the J end by 8 bases, with 8 bases between. This CDR3 is built from 11 residues. The germline V gene encodes CDR1 SGDLS and CDR2 YYNGEE. The CDR3: CASSEATEAFF. CDR3 coding DNA: TGTGCCAGCAGCGAGGCGACAGAAGCTTTCTTT.

The chain uses TRBV7-2 and TRBJ1-5, with a weak D call TRBD1 (5 bases). This CDR3 contains 16 residues. V lost 1 base, J lost 4 bases, and 14 bases lay in between. Germline V gene sequence: CDR1 SGHTA, CDR2 FQGNSA. The CDR3 loop is CASSLGFDRNNQPQHF. The CDR3 DNA reads as TGTGCCAGCAGCTTAGGATTTGACAGAAATAATCAGCCCCAGCATTTT.

This clone was counted ten times or more. V usage is TRBV6-1 and J usage is TRBJ2-2; possible D gene TRBD1, 6 bases. Germline V CDR1 and CDR2: MNHNS, SASEGT. This CDR3 comprises 16 residues. With 2 bases removed from V and 12 bases from J, the gap between germline ends came to 22 bases. CDR3 protein: CASSELAPGTPGKLFF. The CDR3 DNA is TGTGCCAGCAGTGAACTCGCCCCGGGGACACCGGGGAAGCTGTTTTTT.

This clone was observed a single time. The chain joins TRBV18 to TRBJ2-3; perhaps TRBD2 as D (7 bases). V was trimmed by 3 bases and J by 1 base, leaving 14 bases between them. This CDR3 contains 16 residues. The germline V gene has CDR1 KGHSH and CDR2 LQKENI. For the CDR3, the DNA is TGTGCCAGCTCACCCCCTACAGGGAGGGGCACAGATACGCAGTATTTT. It yields the protein CASSPPTGRGTDTQYF.

This rearrangement joins TRBV6-2 or TRBV6-3 to TRBJ2-7; D uncertain. The length of the CDR3 is 13 residues. CDR1 and CDR2 (germline): MNHEY, SVGEGT. V dropped 6 bases and J dropped 2 bases, with 11 bases sitting between them. CDR3 in DNA: TGTGCCAGCAGCCTAGTAACGACCTACGAGCAGTACTTC. Translating it yields CASSLVTTYEQYF.

This clone was recorded once. V and J are TRBV19 and TRBJ2-1; D gene unclear. Germline CDR1 is LNHDA and CDR2 is SQIVND (reference sequence). The CDR3 length is 11 residues. Trimming left V 3 bases short and J 8 bases short, with 5 bases between. CDR3 in DNA: TGTGCCAGTAGTATGGGCTATGAGCAGTTCTTC. It encodes CASSMGYEQFF.

This chain connects TRBV7-2 to TRBJ2-2, with TRBD1 matching over 11 bases. Germline V lookup: CDR1 SGHTA, CDR2 FQGNSA. After removal of 4 bases from V and 4 bases from J, the junction contained 11 bases not matched to a gene. There are 18 residues in the CDR3. The CDR3 nucleotides read TGTGCCAGCAGCTCAACCGGGACAGGGGGAATCGGCACCGGGGAGCTGTTTTTT. It yields the protein CASSSTGTGGIGTGELFF.

J is TRBJ2-2 and V is TRBV5-6, with TRBD1 as a possible D gene (5 bases). Germline values: CDR1 SGHDT, CDR2 YYEEEE. Between the trimmed V and J ends, which lost 4 bases and 8 bases, there was a span of 21 bases. The CDR3 runs 16 residues. CDR3 amino acids: CASSIQDVLWTGELFF. For the CDR3, the DNA is TGTGCCAGCAGCATACAGGACGTTCTATGGACGGGGGAGCTGTTTTTT. Supplemented by reference TRBV5-6 and TRBJ2-2, the full variable domain reads DAGVTQSPTHLIKTRGQQVTLRCSPKSGHDTVSWYQQALGQGPQFIFQYYEEEERQRGNFPDRFSGHQFPNYSSELNVNALLLGDSALYLCASSIQDVLWTGELFFGEGSRLTVL.

The chain combines TRBV6-6 with TRBJ2-7; 7 bases are a match to TRBD2. Germline CDR1 and CDR2: MNHNY and SVGAGI (reference sequence). The CDR3 loop spans 15 amino acids. V was pared by 4 bases and J by 0 bases, with 6 bases of the junction left unmatched. CDR3 DNA: TGTGCCAGCAGTTCGTGGGGAGGGAGCTCCTACGAGCAGTACTTC. Its protein product is CASSSWGGSSYEQYF.

The chain carries TRBV28 and TRBJ1-6; D remains ambiguous. With 5 bases removed from V and 8 bases from J, the gap between germline ends came to 10 bases. The CDR3 spans 13 residues. Germline values: CDR1 MDHEN, CDR2 SYDVKM. CDR3 coding DNA: TGTGCCAGCAGTCCTGGGAGTCATTCACCCCTCCACTTT. Protein sequence: CASSPGSHSPLHF.

The chain recombines TRBV3-1 (or the pseudogene TRBV3-2) with TRBJ1-1; D call uncertain. The CDR3 runs 15 residues. V lost 4 bases to trimming and J lost 0 bases, with 12 bases between them. The germline V gene encodes CDR1 LGHDT and CDR2 YNNKEL (reference sequence). The CDR3 spells CASSPPLVLNTEAFF. The CDR3 region has the DNA TGTGCCAGCAGCCCCCCGTTAGTGCTGAACACTGAAGCTTTCTTT.

The rearrangement links TRBV28 to TRBJ1-6; possibly TRBD1 for D (5 bases). Trimming cost V 8 bases and J 6 bases, with 17 bases left between them. This CDR3 spans 15 amino acids. Germline lookup yields CDR1 MDHEN and CDR2 SYDVKM. CDR3 loop: CASSVSGGINSPLHF. The CDR3 DNA is TGTGCCAGCTCAGTTTCGGGGGGGATTAATTCACCCCTCCACTTT.

This clone occurred a few times. The rearrangement uses TRBV18 and TRBJ1-6; no reliable D call. Trimming took 2 bases from V and 8 from J, leaving 16 bases between them. Germline V gives CDR1 KGHSH, CDR2 LQKENI. CDR3 size: 16 residues. CDR3 region: CASSPRSGGLDSPLHF. The CDR3, as DNA: TGTGCCAGCTCACCAAGGAGCGGCGGATTAGATTCACCCCTCCACTTT.

This chain connects TRBV5-1 to TRBJ1-4; 7 nucleotides line up with TRBD1. This CDR3 region has 14 residues. Germline assignment: CDR1 SGHRS and CDR2 YFSETQ. With 5 bases clipped from V and 4 bases from J, the junction kept 5 bases outside the gene matches. CDR3 in amino acids: CASRPGTVNEKLFF. In DNA form, the CDR3 reads TGCGCCAGCAGGCCCGGGACAGTTAATGAAAAACTGTTTTTT.

The chain carries TRBV12-3 or TRBV12-4 and TRBJ2-1, with D unclear. The CDR3 extends over 12 amino acids. V gave up 3 bases and J gave up 9 bases, with 9 bases separating them. DNA for the CDR3: TGTGCCAGCAGTTTGAGCGTTAGTGAGCAGTTCTTC. Translated, it gives CASSLSVSEQFF.

The chain has TRBV4-1 and TRBJ1-1; 10 bases fit TRBD1. There are 15 residues in the CDR3. The J segment lost 4 bases and the V segment lost 0 bases, leaving 2 bases of the junction unmatched. Germline V gene lookup returns CDR1 MGHRA and CDR2 YSYEKL. The CDR3: CASSQDRTGGTEAFF. The CDR3 DNA reads as TGCGCCAGCAGCCAAGATCGGACAGGGGGCACTGAAGCTTTCTTT.

V gene TRBV19 combines with J gene TRBJ1-4; D gene ambiguous. V gave up 5 bases and J gave up 6 bases, with 10 bases separating them. Germline V CDR1 and CDR2: LNHDA, SQIVND (reference sequence). This CDR3 contains 13 residues. The CDR3: CASSESPYEKLFF. CDR3 coding DNA: TGTGCCAGTAGTGAGTCTCCTTATGAAAAACTGTTTTTT.

The V and J genes are TRBV11-2 and TRBJ2-5; D may be TRBD1 (6 bases). Germline assignment: CDR1 SGHAT and CDR2 FQNNGV. V dropped 5 bases and J dropped 4 bases, with 14 bases sitting between them. The CDR3 length is 14 residues. The CDR3 is CASSPPGHLETQYF. For the CDR3, the DNA is TGTGCCAGCAGCCCCCCGGGACATCTAGAGACCCAGTACTTC. Based on the CDR3 plus reference TRBV11-2 and TRBJ2-5, the full variable domain is EAGVAQSPRYKIIEKRQSVAFWCNPISGHATLYWYQQILGQGPKLLIQFQNNGVVDDSQLPKDRFSAERLKGVDSTLKIQPAKLEDSAVYLCASSPPGHLETQYFGPGTRLLVL.

The V call is TRBV4-3, the J call TRBJ1-2; D is unresolved. Germline V CDR1 and CDR2: LGHNA, YSLEER. The CDR3 totals 14 residues. V lost 5 bases and J lost 8, with 18 bases in between. The CDR3 protein is CASSWVRAAQGYTF. The CDR3 DNA sequence: TGCGCCAGCAGCTGGGTCCGAGCGGCTCAGGGCTACACCTTC.

The chain has TRBV30 and TRBJ1-6, with TRBD1 matching over 9 bases. V was clipped by 5 bases and J by 5 bases; unmatched bases: 10. Looked up from germline, CDR1 is GTSNPN and CDR2 is SVGIG (reference sequence). The CDR3 has 16 amino acids. The CDR3 loop reads CAWEAPTGGNNSPLHF. The DNA for the CDR3 is TGTGCCTGGGAGGCGCCGACAGGGGGTAATAATTCACCCCTCCACTTT.

As DNA, the CDR3 is TGTGCCAGTAGTACACTCCCTCCTAACAGACAGGGGTTCAGCAATCAGCCCCAGCATTTT. The encoded protein is CASSTLPPNRQGFSNQPQHF. This chain links TRBV19 with TRBJ1-5; the match to TRBD1 covers 8 bases. The junction had 18 bases not matched to a gene; V was cut back by 4 bases and J by 1 base. Germline V gives CDR1 LNHDA, CDR2 SQIVND (reference sequence). This CDR3 region has 20 residues.

The chain has TRBV30 and TRBJ1-5; 9 bases are shared with TRBD1. The germline V gene has CDR1 GTSNPN and CDR2 SVGIG (reference sequence). There are 15 residues in the CDR3. V lost 3 bases, J lost 11 bases, and 14 bases stayed unmatched. CDR3 in amino acids: CAWSRGTGRSKAQHF. The CDR3 nucleotides read TGTGCCTGGAGCAGGGGGACAGGGAGGAGTAAGGCCCAGCATTTT.

This clone occurred a few times. The chain is built from TRBV4-3 and TRBJ2-2; 7 nucleotides match TRBD1. The CDR3 is 15 amino acids. Germline values: CDR1 LGHNA, CDR2 YSLEER. J lost 0 bases, V lost 3 bases, and 1 base had no gene match. For the CDR3, the DNA is TGCGCCAGCAGCCACGGGACAGCGAACACCGGGGAGCTGTTTTTT. It encodes CASSHGTANTGELFF.

V and J are TRBV2 and TRBJ2-2; maybe TRBD2 (5 bases). The V gene's germline CDR1 is SNHLY and CDR2 FYNNEI. V gave up 3 bases and J gave up 8 bases, with 22 bases separating them. The CDR3 sequence is 17 residues long. The CDR3 nucleotides are TGTGCCAGCAGTGAGGAGGCAGTCTCCATAGGGTTTGGGGAGCTGTTTTTT. Protein product: CASSEEAVSIGFGELFF.

This sequence joins TRBV7-9 and TRBJ2-1; D not certain. With 4 bases removed from V and 5 bases from J, the gap between germline ends came to 12 bases. This CDR3 is built from 14 residues. Germline lookup yields CDR1 SEHNR and CDR2 FQNEAQ (reference sequence). The CDR3: CASSSTHKNNEQFF. The CDR3 region has the DNA TGTGCCAGCAGCTCCACCCACAAAAACAATGAGCAGTTCTTC.

This clone was seen just once. The rearrangement links TRBV5-1 to TRBJ2-1; TRBD1 aligns across 8 bases. This CDR3 contains 15 residues. The J segment lost 6 bases and the V segment lost 1 base, leaving 6 bases of the junction unmatched. Germline CDR1 SGHRS, CDR2 YFSETQ. This CDR3 reads CASSLIGQGGNEQFF. The CDR3, as DNA: TGCGCCAGCAGCTTGATCGGACAGGGTGGCAATGAGCAGTTCTTC.

The chain has TRBV15 and TRBJ1-2; 7 nucleotides agree with TRBD1. The germline V gene has CDR1 LNHNV and CDR2 YYDKDF (reference sequence). J lost 2 bases, V lost 5 bases, and 2 bases had no gene match. There are 13 residues in the CDR3. The CDR3 spells CATSQDRNYGYTF. CDR3 bases: TGTGCCACCAGCCAGGACAGGAACTATGGCTACACCTTC.

This chain links TRBV29-1 with TRBJ2-3; D may be TRBD2 (6 bases). V lost 6 bases and J 0 bases, leaving 19 bases between the germline ends. Germline values: CDR1 SQVTM, CDR2 ANQGSEA. CDR3 length equals 16 residues. The CDR3 sequence: CSVNGDSSGSTDTQYF. For the CDR3, the DNA is TGCAGCGTAAACGGGGACTCCAGCGGAAGCACAGATACGCAGTATTTT.

The J gene is TRBJ2-3, the V gene TRBV6-2 or TRBV6-3, with D uncertain. This CDR3 is 15 amino acids long. Germline-derived CDR1 and CDR2 are MNHEY and SVGEGT. Trimming removed 0 bases at V and 4 bases at J, with 11 bases between. For the CDR3, the DNA is TGTGCCAGCAGTTACTCGGCCCGAAATGCAGATACGCAGTATTTT. Amino acids: CASSYSARNADTQYF.

The V and J genes are TRBV24-1 and TRBJ2-2, with 10 bases that match TRBD1. Germline CDR1 KGHDR, CDR2 SFDVKD. V shed 4 bases and J 9 bases; nucleotides not matched to a gene: 4. CDR3 length equals 14 residues. CDR3 in DNA: TGTGCCACCAGTGAAGGGACAGGGGTGAGGGAGCTGTTTTTT. Its protein is CATSEGTGVRELFF.